Each of the 7 T cell receptor beta chains below was sequenced from the same sample in a study of cytomegalovirus exposure and HLA in healthy donors. Generated by immunoSEQ multiplex PCR, the TCRdb table keeps only in-frame clones and is missing some. The repertoire holds under 250,000 clones, 75% to 95% seen once, with 1% to 1.2% in the top ten. Input material: PBMCs. These receptors originate from a woman younger than 30 in good health and CMV-seronegative.

The V and J genes are TRBV27 and TRBJ1-5; no clear D. The CDR3 is 14 amino acids. Germline V gene lookup returns CDR1 MNHEY and CDR2 SMNVEV (reference sequence). V dropped 2 bases and J dropped 0 bases, with 5 bases sitting between them. The chain's CDR3 is CASSLRYSNQPQHF. In DNA form, the CDR3 reads TGTGCCAGCAGTTTACGTTATAGCAATCAGCCCCAGCATTTT.

The chain combines TRBV29-1 with TRBJ2-1; 8 positions agree with TRBD1. The CDR3 consists of 12 residues. V was pared by 8 bases and J by 8 bases, with 8 bases of the junction left unmatched. Germline V gene data show CDR1 as SQVTM and CDR2 as ANQGSEA. CDR3 nucleotide sequence: TGCAGCTCCGGGACAGGCATCTATGAGCAGTTCTTC. This sequence encodes CSSGTGIYEQFF.

The chain combines TRBV5-1 with TRBJ2-1; the match to TRBD1 covers 9 bases. The V and J ends lost 7 bases and 6 bases, in that order; junction bases with no gene match: 14. CDR3 length: 16 amino acids. Germline CDR1 and CDR2: SGHRS and YFSETQ. Here the CDR3 DNA reads TGCGCCAGCCGTTACGACGGGACAGGGTTAATCAATGAGCAGTTCTTC. Its translation: CASRYDGTGLINEQFF.

The CDR3 DNA follows: TGTGCCAGTGTCGGGGGGATGTCGCGGGAGACCCAGTACTTC. Its translation: CASVGGMSRETQYF. The chain combines TRBV28 with TRBJ2-5; 7 bases are shared with TRBD2. The CDR3 is 14 amino acids. Trimming cost V 9 bases and J 5 bases; bases outside gene matches: 12. Germline V gene lookup returns CDR1 MDHEN and CDR2 SYDVKM. The whole variable domain, filled in from reference TRBV28 and TRBJ2-5, reads DVKVTQSSRYLVKRTGEKVFLECVQDMDHENMFWYRQDPGLGLRLIYFSYDVKMKEKGDIPEGYSVSREKKERFSLILESASTNQTSMYLCASVGGMSRETQYFGPGTRLLVL.

Only a few counts were recorded for this clone. The gene calls are TRBV18 and TRBJ1-4; 7 nucleotides line up with TRBD1. Germline values: CDR1 KGHSH, CDR2 LQKENI. The CDR3 is 13 amino acids. V was clipped by 3 bases and J by 6 bases; unmatched bases: 1. The CDR3 DNA sequence: TGTGCCAGCTCACCCGACAGGGATGAAAAACTGTTTTTT. Residues: CASSPDRDEKLFF. Together with reference TRBV18 and TRBJ1-4, the CDR3 gives the full variable domain: NAGVMQNPRHLVRRRGQEARLRCSPMKGHSHVYWYRQLPEEGLKFMVYLQKENIIDESGMPKERFSAEFPKEGPSILRIQQVVRGDSAAYFCASSPDRDEKLFFGSGTQLSVL.

The rearrangement links TRBV6-6 to TRBJ2-5; a weak D match, TRBD1 (6 bases). Trimming took 6 bases from V and 5 from J, leaving 22 bases between them. Germline CDR1 is MNHNY and CDR2 is SVGAGI (reference sequence). This CDR3 region has 16 residues. The CDR3 DNA sequence: TGTGCCAGCAGCCACCCAACAGGGATCCTAGGGGAGACCCAGTACTTC. It encodes CASSHPTGILGETQYF.

The chain has TRBV5-6 and TRBJ1-1; 8 nucleotides match TRBD1. This CDR3 spans 14 amino acids. Germline V CDR1 and CDR2: SGHDT, YYEEEE. The V and J ends lost 4 bases and 5 bases, in that order; junction bases with no gene match: 7. The CDR3 sequence is CASSPATGGTEAFF. The CDR3 DNA sequence: TGTGCCAGCAGCCCCGCCACAGGGGGAACTGAAGCTTTCTTT.